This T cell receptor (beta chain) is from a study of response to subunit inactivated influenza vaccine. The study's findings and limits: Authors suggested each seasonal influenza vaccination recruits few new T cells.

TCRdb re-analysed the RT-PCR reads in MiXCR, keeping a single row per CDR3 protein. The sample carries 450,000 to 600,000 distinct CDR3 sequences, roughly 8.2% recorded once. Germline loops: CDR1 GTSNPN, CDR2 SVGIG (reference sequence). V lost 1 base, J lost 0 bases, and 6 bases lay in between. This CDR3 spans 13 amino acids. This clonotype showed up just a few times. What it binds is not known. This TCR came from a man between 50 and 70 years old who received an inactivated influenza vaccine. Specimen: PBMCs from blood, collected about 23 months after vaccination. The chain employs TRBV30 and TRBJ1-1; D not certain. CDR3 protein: CAWSAVMNTEAFF. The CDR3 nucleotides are TGTGCCTGGAGTGCGGTCATGAACACTGAAGCTTTCTTT.